These T cell receptor beta chains were read from a single sample in a study of T cell repertoires in ileal Crohn's disease. Profiling relied on immunoSEQ multiplex PCR, and the TCRdb table lists in-frame clones only, not all of them. The sample carries tens of thousands of clones, 80% to 90% recorded once. Sequenced sample: ileal tissue. The receptors come from an adult with Crohn's disease. CDR3s include the opening cysteine and the closing phenylalanine or tryptophan. D genes are given only for firm matches. Rows give clone size only sometimes, using once, few, many, or a class for an expanded clone.

j_call clone_size d_call v_call cdr3_nt cdr3_aa
TRBJ2-7 . TRBD1 TRBV7-8 TGTGCCAGCAGCTTTTCCGGGACAGCAAAGTACGAGCAGTACTTC CASSFSGTAKYEQYF
TRBJ1-2 . . TRBV2 TGTGCCAGCAGTGAGGGACAATCCGGCTATGGCTACACCTTC CASSEGQSGYGYTF
TRBJ2-7 . . TRBV6-5 TGTGCCAGCAGTACCGACAGGAGCTTCTACTACGAGCAGTACTTC CASSTDRSFYYEQYF
TRBJ2-1 . . TRBV2 TGTGCCGTCTCCACCCTATACTCCTACAATGAGCAGTTCTTC CAVSTLYSYNEQFF
TRBJ1-3 . . TRBV5-1 TGCGCCAGCAGCCCATCCCGAGACGCAGGTTACTCTGGAAACACCATATATTTT CASSPSRDAGYSGNTIYF
TRBJ1-1 . TRBD1 TRBV6-1 TGTGCCAGCAGCCCGGGACAGGGCACGTGGGGAGCTTTCTTT CASSPGQGTWGAFF
TRBJ2-1 . TRBD2 TRBV7-9 TGTGCCAGCAGCCTGACTAGCGGGGGGCCCCCTTACAATGAGCAGTTCTTC CASSLTSGGPPYNEQFF
TRBJ2-1 . TRBD2 TRBV25-1 TGTGCCAGCAAGACGGGGGGACCCTACAATGAGCAGTTCTTC CASKTGGPYNEQFF
TRBJ1-2 . . TRBV16 TGTGCCAGCAGCCAATCGACCATCCCAGGTGGCTACACCTTC CASSQSTIPGGYTF
TRBJ2-7 . . TRBV2 TGTGCCAGCAGTGATTTTCAAAGCCACGAGCAGTACTTC CASSDFQSHEQYF
TRBJ1-4 . . TRBV5-5 TGTGCCAGCAGCGGTACAGGTGGAGAACTGTTTTTT CASSGTGGELFF
TRBJ2-7 . TRBD2 TRBV7-2 TGTGCCAGCAGCCCATGGGGACTAGCGGACTCCTACGAGCAGTACTTC CASSPWGLADSYEQYF
TRBJ1-1 . TRBD1 TRBV6-1 TGTGCCAGCAGTAACCACAGGGGGGGCACTGAAGCTTTCTTT CASSNHRGGTEAFF
TRBJ2-3 once TRBD2 TRBV10-3 TGTGCCATCAGGGTAGCGGGGGGGAGGACAGATACGCAGTATTTT CAIRVAGGRTDTQYF
TRBJ2-2 . TRBD1 TRBV5-1 TGCGCCAGCAGCGGGACAGTTGACACCGGGGAGCTGTTTTTT CASSGTVDTGELFF
TRBJ2-2 . . TRBV7-9 TGTGCCAGCAGCTTAGGACTGGCAGGGTACACCGGGGAGCTGTTTTTT CASSLGLAGYTGELFF